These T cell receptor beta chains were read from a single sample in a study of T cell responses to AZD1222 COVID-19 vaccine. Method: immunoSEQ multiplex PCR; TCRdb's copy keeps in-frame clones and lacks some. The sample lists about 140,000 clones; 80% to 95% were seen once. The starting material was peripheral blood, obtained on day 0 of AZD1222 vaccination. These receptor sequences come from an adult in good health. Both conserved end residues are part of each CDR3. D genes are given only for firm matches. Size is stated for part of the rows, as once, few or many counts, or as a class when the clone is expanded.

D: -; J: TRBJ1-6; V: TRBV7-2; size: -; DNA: TGTGCCAGCAGCTTAGCGTCGGGGGGCGGTAATAATTCACCCCTCCACTTT; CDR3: CASSLASGGGNNSPLHF
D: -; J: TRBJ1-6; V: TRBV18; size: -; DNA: TGTGCCAGCTCACCATCCCCGAGCTCCTATAATTCACCCCTCCACTTT; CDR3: CASSPSPSSYNSPLHF
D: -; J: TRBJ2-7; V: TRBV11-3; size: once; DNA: TGTGCCAGCAGCACCAGAAGCTTGCCCGGGACCCACTACGAGCAGTACTTC; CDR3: CASSTRSLPGTHYEQYF
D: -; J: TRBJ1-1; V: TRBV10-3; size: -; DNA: TGTGCCATCAGAGCGAACACTGAAGCTTTCTTT; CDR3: CAIRANTEAFF
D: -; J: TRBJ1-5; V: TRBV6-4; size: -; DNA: TGTGCCAGCAGGGCGGAACCCTATAGCAATCAGCCCCAGCATTTT; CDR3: CASRAEPYSNQPQHF
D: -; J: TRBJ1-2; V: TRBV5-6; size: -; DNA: TGTGCCAGCAGCACCGGGGGGAGAGACTATGGCTACACCTTC; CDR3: CASSTGGRDYGYTF
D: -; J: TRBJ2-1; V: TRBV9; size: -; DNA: TGTGCCAGCAGCGTTGTAGGAAGCTCCTACAATGAGCAGTTCTTC; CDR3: CASSVVGSSYNEQFF
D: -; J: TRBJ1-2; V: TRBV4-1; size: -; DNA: TGCGCCAGCAGCCAAGACCTGGACACACTATATGGCTACACCTTC; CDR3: CASSQDLDTLYGYTF
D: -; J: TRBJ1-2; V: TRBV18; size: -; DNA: TGTGCCAGCTCACCCTCCGCAGGGACCGCGGTCTATGGCTACACCTTC; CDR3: CASSPSAGTAVYGYTF
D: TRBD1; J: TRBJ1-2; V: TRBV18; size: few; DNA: TGTGCCAGCTCACCGATTGACAGGGGGCCTGGCTACACCTTC; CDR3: CASSPIDRGPGYTF
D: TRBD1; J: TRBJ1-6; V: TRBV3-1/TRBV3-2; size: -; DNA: TGTGCCAGCAGCTCGGACAGGGTCAATTCACCCCTCCACTTT; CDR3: CASSSDRVNSPLHF
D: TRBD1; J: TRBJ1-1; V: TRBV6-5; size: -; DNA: TGTGCCAGCAGGAAAAACAGGGGCCATGAAGCTTTCTTT; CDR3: CASRKNRGHEAFF
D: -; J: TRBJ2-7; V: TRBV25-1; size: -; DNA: TGTGCCAGCAGTTTTGGGGACGGTTTCTACGAGCAGTACTTC; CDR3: CASSFGDGFYEQYF
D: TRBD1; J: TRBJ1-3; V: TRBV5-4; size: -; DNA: TGTGCCAGCAGCCAACGAGACAGGGCTGGAAACACCATATATTTT; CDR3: CASSQRDRAGNTIYF